This entry lists 30 T cell receptor beta chains sequenced from one sample in a study of tumor and adjacent non-tumor tissue in lung cancer. Three rounds of nested PCR, following a modified ARM-PCR protocol, produced the TCRbeta library. MiXCR, applied by TCRdb to the multiplex PCR reads, yields one record per CDR3 protein. The sample yields about 140,000 distinct CDR3 sequences, roughly 66% seen once. RNA was extracted from bulk tissue without any cell sorting. Material: lung tumor tissue. These TCRs come from a man between 60 and 75 years old with small cell lung cancer.

In regard to this clonotype: This clone may be a read error of a much larger clone one base away. The gene calls are TRBV12-3 or TRBV12-4 and TRBJ2-7; tentatively, D is TRBD1 (7 bases). V gave up 6 bases and J gave up 3 bases, with 12 bases separating them. The CDR3 consists of 13 residues. The DNA of the CDR3 is TGTGCCAGCAGCCCGCAGGGGGGCTACGAGCAGTACTTC. It is translated as CASSPQGGYEQYF.

The chain combines TRBV28 with TRBJ2-3; possible D gene TRBD1, 7 bases. Trimming took 3 bases from V and 14 from J, leaving 21 bases between them. Looked up from germline, CDR1 is MDHEN and CDR2 is SYDVKM. CDR3 length equals 14 residues. The CDR3 reads CASSFGRGVISGYF. The CDR3, as DNA: TGTGCCAGCAGTTTCGGCAGGGGGGTGATTAGTGGGTATTTT.

Turning to this clonotype: A much larger clone differs from this one at a single base, so this may be a read error. Here the CDR3 DNA reads TGTGCCTGGAGTGTGGGCGGGGGATGCAATGAGCAGTTCTTC. It is translated as CAWSVGGGCNEQFF. The rearrangement joins TRBV30 to TRBJ2-1; 7 positions match TRBD2. Germline values: CDR1 GTSNPN, CDR2 SVGIG (reference sequence). V trimming: 0 bases; J trimming: 6 bases; junction bases outside the gene matches: 5. The CDR3 covers 14 residues.

By frequency in the sample, this clonotype is medium-sized. This chain links TRBV6-1 with TRBJ2-7; D possibly corresponds to TRBD2 (6 bases). The CDR3 loop spans 12 amino acids. Trimming removed 0 bases at V and 13 bases at J, with 13 bases between. The germline gives CDR1 MNHNS, CDR2 SASEGT. The CDR3 DNA reads TGTGCCAGCAGTGAAGCCTCCCTAGCGAACTACTTC. Its protein product is CASSEASLANYF.

This clonotype was detected many times. This sequence joins TRBV20-1 and TRBJ2-3; TRBD1 aligns across 10 bases. The CDR3 has 14 residues. The V and J ends lost 2 bases and 4 bases, in that order; junction bases with no gene match: 3. From germline, CDR1 is DFQATT and CDR2 SNEGSKA (reference sequence). CDR3 sequence reads: CSARRDRGSDTQYF. The CDR3 DNA is TGCAGTGCTAGACGGGACAGGGGATCAGATACGCAGTATTTT.

This clonotype was seen ten or more times. The J gene is TRBJ1-6, the V gene TRBV6-6; D call uncertain. The CDR3 covers 12 residues. CDR1 MNHNY and CDR2 SVGAGI come from the germline V gene (reference sequence). Trimming cost V 8 bases and J 4 bases, with 6 bases left between them. CDR3: CASEGYNSPLHF. The CDR3 DNA sequence: TGTGCCAGCGAAGGTTATAATTCACCCCTCCACTTT.

The gene calls are TRBV6-6 and TRBJ2-7; either TRBD1 or TRBD2 may supply D (6 bases each). V was pared by 7 bases and J by 7 bases, with 23 bases between. The germline V gene has CDR1 MNHNY and CDR2 SVGAGI (reference sequence). The CDR3 contains 15 residues. Written as DNA, the CDR3 is TGTGCCAGCAAGGTGTCTGATGGAGGGGGGCGGGAGCAGTACTTC. It codes for CASKVSDGGGREQYF.

As concerns this clonotype: This may stem from a read error, because a much larger clone lies one nucleotide away. The rearrangement links TRBV11-3 to TRBJ2-3; D call uncertain. Germline-derived CDR1 and CDR2 are SGHNT and YENEEA. The CDR3 length is 13 residues. CDR3 residues: CASSPSSADMQYF. The CDR3 region has the DNA TGTGCCAGCAGCCCGTCGAGCGCAGATATGCAGTATTTT.

Regarding this clonotype: No conserved phenylalanine or tryptophan ends this CDR3, so it is likely a read error. This chain connects TRBV11-2 to TRBJ2-3; 7 bases fit TRBD2. Germline V gene lookup returns CDR1 SGHAT and CDR2 FQNNGV. This CDR3 is built from 14 residues. CDR3 sequence reads: CASSLAGETDTQYY. The CDR3 coding sequence is TGTGCCAGCAGTTTAGCGGGCGAAACAGATACGCAGTATTAT.

This clonotype was observed a handful of times. The genes are TRBV29-1 and TRBJ2-5; tentative D call: TRBD1 (5 bases). Germline V gene sequence: CDR1 SQVTM, CDR2 ANQGSEA. The CDR3 has 12 residues. Trimming stripped 4 bases from V and 7 bases from J, with 13 bases between. DNA of the CDR3: TGCAGCGTTGGGGAACAGGAAGGGACCCAGTACTTC. Its translation: CSVGEQEGTQYF.

This clonotype was detected many times. This sequence joins TRBV11-1 and TRBJ2-1, with unresolved D. V was cut by 2 bases and J by 5 bases, with 7 bases left in between. Germline CDR1 reads SGHAT; CDR2 reads FQDESV (reference sequence). This CDR3 spans 13 amino acids. CDR3 in amino acids: CASSLQRDNEQFF. In nucleotides, the CDR3 is TGTGCCAGCAGCTTACAAAGGGACAATGAGCAGTTCTTC.

The sample holds many counts of this clonotype. This rearrangement joins TRBV4-2 to TRBJ2-2; 10 bases map to TRBD1. CDR1 and CDR2 from the germline V gene are LGHNA and YNFKEQ. V lost 4 bases and J lost 8; bases outside the gene matches: 13. The CDR3 is 17 residues long. Written as DNA, the CDR3 is TGTGCCAGCAGCCCCCCCGTCGGGACAGGGGTTGTGGGGGAGCTGTTTTTT. Translating it yields CASSPPVGTGVVGELFF.

The count of this clonotype is one. The conserved closing phenylalanine or tryptophan is absent in this CDR3, likely reflecting a read error. The J gene is TRBJ2-5, the V gene TRBV11-2; TRBD1 agrees at 7 bases. The CDR3 is 15 amino acids. Germline V gene lookup returns CDR1 SGHAT and CDR2 FQNNGV. V trimming: 4 bases; J trimming: 5 bases; junction bases outside the gene matches: 10. The CDR3 coding sequence is TGTGCCAGCAGCTATACAGGGGAATATGGTGAGACCCAGTACCTC. This codes for CASSYTGEYGETQYL.

The rearrangement joins TRBV28 to TRBJ2-5, with 7 bases aligning to TRBD1. The V gene's germline CDR1 is MDHEN and CDR2 SYDVKM. CDR3 length: 15 residues. V lost 6 bases to trimming and J lost 3 bases; unmatched junction nucleotides: 10. The DNA for the CDR3 is TGTGCCAGCAGCCCCCGAGGACAGGCCAAAGAGACCCAGTACTTC. It specifies CASSPRGQAKETQYF.

The J gene is TRBJ2-3, the V gene TRBV28; 10 bases map to TRBD2. Germline assignment: CDR1 MDHEN and CDR2 SYDVKM. After removal of 9 bases from V and 8 bases from J, the junction contained 14 bases not matched to a gene. The CDR3 runs to 15 residues. The CDR3 DNA reads TGTGCCAGTAAGGTGGCAGCGGGAGGGCCGAGTACGCAGTATTTT. Translated, it gives CASKVAAGGPSTQYF.

The rearrangement uses TRBV29-1 and TRBJ1-1; D may be TRBD1 (5 bases). CDR3 length: 13 residues. Germline values: CDR1 SQVTM, CDR2 ANQGSEA. V gave up 4 bases and J gave up 2 bases, with 11 bases separating them. CDR3: CSVALQGNTEAFF. CDR3 nucleotides: TGCAGCGTTGCTTTGCAGGGAAACACTGAAGCTTTCTTT.

A single count supports this clonotype. The CDR3 does not end in the conserved phenylalanine or tryptophan, so this is likely a read error. The chain combines TRBV7-8 with TRBJ1-6, with 7 bases matching TRBD1. There are 15 residues in the CDR3. Per germline, CDR1 SGHVS and CDR2 FQNEAQ. The J segment lost 12 bases and the V segment lost 4 bases, leaving 12 bases of the junction unmatched. The CDR3 reads CASSYSEGAGLPLHI. CDR3 nucleotide sequence: TGTGCCAGCAGCTACTCGGAGGGGGCCGGATTACCCCTCCACATT.

For this clonotype: A read error may be the cause here, since a much bigger clone is one base away. The rearrangement uses TRBV6-1 and TRBJ1-2, with 7 positions matching TRBD1. CDR1 is MNHNS, CDR2 SASEGT, per germline. CDR3 length: 15 amino acids. The CDR3 DNA follows: TGTGCCAGCGGTGAAGATTCCAGGGGGAATAAGGGCTACACCTTC. This translates into CASGEDSRGNKGYTF.

This clonotype occurred once. The chain links TRBV4-1 to TRBJ2-1; 7 bases map to TRBD1. The germline gives CDR1 MGHRA, CDR2 YSYEKL. This CDR3 is built from 19 residues. The V segment lost 1 base and the J segment 4 bases; nucleotides outside the gene matches: 16. CDR3 amino acids: CASSQVGCWTGQGYNEQFF. CDR3 bases: TGCGCCAGCAGCCAAGTAGGGTGTTGGACAGGCCAGGGGTACAATGAGCAGTTCTTC.

This clonotype was seen many times. This rearrangement joins TRBV11-2 to TRBJ2-7, with TRBD2 identical over 7 bases. With 7 bases clipped from V and 4 bases from J, the junction kept 10 bases outside the gene matches. This CDR3 contains 14 residues. Germline values: CDR1 SGHAT, CDR2 FQNNGV. The CDR3 sequence is CASTGGSGMYEQYF. The CDR3 DNA follows: TGTGCCAGCACCGGCGGCAGCGGGATGTACGAGCAGTACTTC.

This clonotype has only a few counts. V and J are TRBV20-1 and TRBJ2-7; 7 bases match TRBD2. CDR1 is DFQATT and CDR2 is SNEGSKA in the germline V gene (reference sequence). The V gene end was trimmed by 6 bases and the J gene end by 5 bases; junction bases not matched to a gene: 13. This CDR3 is built from 14 residues. The CDR3 region is CSASGGVLGNEQYF. CDR3 coding DNA: TGCAGTGCGAGTGGGGGGGTCCTTGGGAACGAGCAGTACTTC.

The chain combines TRBV18 with TRBJ2-4, with D perhaps given as TRBD1 or TRBD2 (5 bases each). Trimming took off 8 bases at V and 5 bases at J, with 13 bases between the two ends. There are 13 residues in the CDR3. Germline CDR1 KGHSH, CDR2 LQKENI. CDR3 DNA sequence: TGTGCCAGCCTCTCCTGGGACGAAAACATTCAGTACTTC. Translating it yields CASLSWDENIQYF.

This clonotype was seen a single time. This may arise from a read error, as a much more abundant clone is one base away. The chain couples TRBV10-1 to TRBJ2-4; D uncertain. CDR3 length: 14 residues. Germline lookup yields CDR1 WNHNN and CDR2 SYGVQD (reference sequence). The CDR3 DNA reads TGCGCCAGCAGTGACCAGGTAGCCAAAGACATTCAGTACTTC. Translated, it gives CASSDQVAKDIQYF.

J is TRBJ2-1 and V is TRBV20-1; TRBD2 agrees at 14 bases. Losses at the gene ends were 3 bases for V and 7 bases for J; bases not matched to a gene: 5. Looked up from germline, CDR1 is DFQATT and CDR2 is SNEGSKA (reference sequence). The CDR3 runs 15 residues. The CDR3: CSASGTSGRGNEQFF. The CDR3 DNA reads as TGCAGTGCTAGCGGGACTAGCGGGAGAGGAAATGAGCAGTTCTTC.

A word on this clonotype: A read error may account for a junction end that differs from germline. This chain joins TRBV20-1 and TRBJ2-4, with D possibly TRBD1 on 5 matching bases. Germline loops: CDR1 DFQATT, CDR2 SNEGSKA (reference sequence). The CDR3 extends over 13 amino acids. The CDR3 DNA reads TGCAGTCCTAGACTCCCAGGGCAAAACATTCAGTACTTC. Translation: CSPRLPGQNIQYF.

At least ten counts were recorded for this clonotype. The chain combines TRBV7-9 with TRBJ1-5; D not resolved. V was shortened by 5 bases and J by 7 bases, with 9 bases between the two germline ends. This CDR3 contains 12 residues. Germline V gene data show CDR1 as SEHNR and CDR2 as FQNEAQ (reference sequence). As DNA, the CDR3 is TGTGCCAGCAGCCAGCCCGGACAGCCCCAGCATTTT. Translated, it gives CASSQPGQPQHF.

As regards this clonotype: Since a much larger clone is just one base distant, this may be a read error. The chain is built from TRBV11-2 and TRBJ2-2, with TRBD2 matching over 8 bases. The CDR3 covers 13 residues. Germline V gene lookup returns CDR1 SGHAT and CDR2 FQNNGV. DNA for the CDR3: TGTGCCAGCAAGACGGGAGGGTTCGGGGGGCTGTTTTTT. Translating gives CASKTGGFGGLFF. Full variable domain (rest looked up from reference TRBV11-2 and TRBJ2-2): EAGVAQSPRYKIIEKRQSVAFWCNPISGHATLYWYQQILGQGPKLLIQFQNNGVVDDSQLPKDRFSAERLKGVDSTLKIQPAKLEDSAVYLCASKTGGFGGLFFGEGSRLTVL.

The CDR3 sequence: CVSRGGLAHGYEQYV. The CDR3, as DNA: TGTGTCAGCAGGGGGGGGCTAGCGCATGGCTACGAGCAGTACGTC. The rearrangement joins TRBV6-5 to TRBJ2-7, with D possibly being TRBD1 or TRBD2 (7 bases each). Germline lookup yields CDR1 MNHEY and CDR2 SVGAGI. The CDR3 sequence is 15 residues long.

Details on this clonotype: Possible read error: a much larger clone is one base away. This CDR3 is missing its conserved last phenylalanine or tryptophan, likely due to a read error. This rearrangement joins TRBV20-1 to TRBJ1-3, with TRBD1 matching over 7 bases. This CDR3 comprises 13 residues. Looked up from germline, CDR1 is DFQATT and CDR2 is SNEGSKA (reference sequence). Germline trimming cut 2 bases from V and 4 bases from J; bases unmatched to any gene: 2. CDR3 in DNA: TGCAGTGCTAGACAGGGGGACGGAAACACCATATATTTG. It translates to CSARQGDGNTIYL.

The chain recombines TRBV19 with TRBJ2-3, with 9 bases fitting TRBD2. The CDR3 length is 16 residues. The V gene end was trimmed by 0 bases and the J gene end by 2 bases; junction bases not matched to a gene: 3. Germline V gene lookup returns CDR1 LNHDA and CDR2 SQIVND (reference sequence). The CDR3 sequence: CASSIELAGFTDTQYF. The CDR3 nucleotides are TGTGCCAGTAGTATAGAACTAGCGGGCTTCACAGATACGCAGTATTTT.